This T cell receptor beta chain came from a study of T cell responses to AZD1222 COVID-19 vaccine. Study results and caveats: Repertoires were obtained only post-peak T cell response.

Sequencing was performed with immunoSEQ multiplex PCR; in TCRdb, only in-frame clones are kept and a portion is missing. The data hold under 150,000 clones, with roughly 90% observed a single time. Germline assignment: CDR1 MRHNA and CDR2 SNTAGT. V was cut by 2 bases and J by 0 bases, with 8 bases left in between. This CDR3 contains 14 residues. With regard to this clone: Its specificity is not known.

Specimen: peripheral blood, collected on day 0 of AZD1222 vaccination. This receptor was obtained from an adult in good health. The rearrangement joins TRBV6-4 to TRBJ2-7, with D perhaps assigned TRBD1 or TRBD2 (5 bases each). Here the CDR3 reads CASSDGDGSYEQYF. DNA of the CDR3: TGTGCCAGCAGTGACGGGGACGGCTCCTACGAGCAGTACTTC.